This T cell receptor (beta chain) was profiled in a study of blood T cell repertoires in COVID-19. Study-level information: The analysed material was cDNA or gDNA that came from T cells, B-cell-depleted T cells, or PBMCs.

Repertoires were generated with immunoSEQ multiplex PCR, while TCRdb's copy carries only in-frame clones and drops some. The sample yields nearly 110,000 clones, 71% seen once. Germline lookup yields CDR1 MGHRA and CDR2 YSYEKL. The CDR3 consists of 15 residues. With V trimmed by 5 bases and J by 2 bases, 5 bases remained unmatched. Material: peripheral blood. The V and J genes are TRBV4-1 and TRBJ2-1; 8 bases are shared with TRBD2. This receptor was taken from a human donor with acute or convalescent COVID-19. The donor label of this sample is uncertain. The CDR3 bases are TGCGCCAGCAGCTTCGGGGGGGCGGCCTACAATGAGCAGTTCTTC. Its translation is CASSFGGAAYNEQFF.